Listed here are 26 T cell receptor beta chains from one sample, sequenced in a study of CD8+CD57+ T cells in acquired aplastic anemia. Sequencing was done on patients that had shown CD8+CD57+ cell expansion by flow cytometry. Profiling of TCR beta VDJ combinations and CDR3 sequences used genomic DNA as template. Each CDR3 protein gets one entry after TCRdb re-called the reads with MiXCR. The sample lists under 350,000 distinct CDR3 sequences, roughly 53% occurring once. Sequences were obtained from sorted CD4+, CD8+, or CD8+CD57+ T cells (not recorded which) from PBMCs. The receptors derive from a human donor with aplastic anemia.

J is TRBJ2-1 and V is TRBV7-9, with 12 bases aligning to TRBD2. This CDR3 region has 16 residues. The ends lost 5 bases at V and 4 bases at J; junction bases unmatched: 6. Germline V gene data show CDR1 as SEHNR and CDR2 as FQNEAQ (reference sequence). CDR3 bases: TGTGCCAGCAGCCCAGCCGGGACTAGCGGGTACAATGAGCAGTTCTTC. Translating gives CASSPAGTSGYNEQFF.

The chain recombines TRBV27 with TRBJ1-1, with D possibly matching TRBD1 (6 bases). V was pared by 8 bases and J by 7 bases, with 14 bases between. The CDR3 covers 12 residues. Germline-derived CDR1 and CDR2 are MNHEY and SMNVEV (reference sequence). The CDR3, as DNA: TGTGCCAGCGCTACAGGGAGTCTTGAAGCTTTCTTT. Translation gives CASATGSLEAFF.

The V gene is TRBV28, the J gene TRBJ2-2; D may be TRBD2 (5 bases). V gave up 2 bases and J gave up 3 bases, with 10 bases separating them. CDR3 length equals 15 residues. Germline V gene sequence: CDR1 MDHEN, CDR2 SYDVKM. The CDR3 loop reads CASSLKAAYTGELFF. The CDR3 DNA reads TGTGCCAGCAGTTTAAAAGCGGCCTACACCGGGGAGCTGTTTTTT.

In this sample, this clonotype turned up many times. The chain employs TRBV5-1 and TRBJ2-7, with 8 bases aligning to TRBD1. Germline CDR1 reads SGHRS; CDR2 reads YFSETQ. V dropped 0 bases and J dropped 6; count of bases not matched to a gene: 5. The CDR3 is 14 amino acids. CDR3 loop: CASSLAGQGSEQYF. CDR3 sequence (DNA): TGCGCCAGCAGCTTGGCCGGACAGGGATCCGAGCAGTACTTC.

This rearrangement joins TRBV12-3 or TRBV12-4 to TRBJ1-6; D perhaps matches TRBD1 (5 bases). Trimming left V 6 bases short and J 8 bases short, with 35 bases between. The CDR3 spans 21 residues. CDR3 sequence reads: CASSRRLALGTGTGNHSPLHF. CDR3 bases: TGTGCCAGCAGCAGACGACTAGCCTTAGGCACCGGGACGGGGAATCATTCACCCCTCCACTTT.

The V gene is TRBV10-3, the J gene TRBJ2-7; 9 bases fit TRBD1. Germline CDR1 is ENHRY and CDR2 is SYGVKD. The CDR3 runs to 14 residues. Losses at the gene ends were 10 bases for V and 5 bases for J; bases not matched to a gene: 12. Here the CDR3 reads CASTSQGAWNEQYF. In DNA form, the CDR3 reads TGTGCCAGCACCTCACAGGGGGCTTGGAACGAGCAGTACTTC.

V gene TRBV14 combines with J gene TRBJ2-7, with 10 positions matching TRBD1. The germline V gene has CDR1 SGHDN and CDR2 FVKESK. CDR3 length: 14 amino acids. V lost 8 bases to trimming and J lost 7 bases; unmatched junction nucleotides: 11. CDR3 residues: CASRPGQGHYEQYF. As DNA, the CDR3 is TGTGCCAGCCGTCCGGGACAGGGGCACTATGAGCAGTACTTC.

This chain links TRBV7-3 with TRBJ2-2; possibly TRBD1 or TRBD2 for D (5 bases each). V was clipped by 8 bases and J by 2 bases, with 9 bases between them. Germline CDR1 and CDR2: SGHTA and FQGTGA. The CDR3 covers 13 residues. The CDR3 loop is CASRDGNTGELFF. DNA for the CDR3: TGTGCCAGCCGGGACGGTAACACCGGGGAGCTGTTTTTT.

The table lists this clonotype with many counts. The chain recombines TRBV5-1 with TRBJ2-5; 9 positions match TRBD1. The junction had 7 bases not matched to a gene; V was cut back by 3 bases and J by 4 bases. The CDR3 extends over 15 amino acids. Germline V CDR1 and CDR2: SGHRS, YFSETQ. CDR3 nucleotides: TGCGCCAGCAGCTCCGGGACAGGGAAGGGAGAGACCCAGTACTTC. Encoded protein: CASSSGTGKGETQYF.

This sequence joins TRBV20-1 and TRBJ2-7; 8 bases match TRBD1. CDR3 length: 13 amino acids. Trimming cost V 6 bases and J 3 bases; bases outside gene matches: 7. Germline loops: CDR1 DFQATT, CDR2 SNEGSKA (reference sequence). CDR3 sequence reads: CSATGTGNYEQYF. In DNA, the CDR3 is TGCAGTGCCACCGGGACAGGTAACTACGAGCAGTACTTC.

Details on this clonotype: One junction end disagrees with the germline gene, perhaps due to a read error. The chain joins TRBV10-3 to TRBJ1-2; 9 nucleotides align to TRBD1. The CDR3 has 16 amino acids. Germline V CDR1 and CDR2: ENHRY, SYGVKD. The CDR3 loop reads CASSSGRDRDNYVYTF. The CDR3 DNA reads as TGTGCCAGCAGTTCCGGCAGGGACAGGGATAACTATGTGTACACCTTC.

In its sample, this clonotype was seen many times. The gene calls are TRBV2 and TRBJ1-5, with 7 bases lining up with TRBD1. Looked up from germline, CDR1 is SNHLY and CDR2 is FYNNEI. The junction had 5 bases not matched to a gene; V was cut back by 1 base and J by 11 bases. The CDR3 is 13 residues long. The CDR3 DNA follows: TGTGCCAGCAGTGAAGAGGGGGCTAAGGCCCAGCATTTT. This codes for CASSEEGAKAQHF.

The genes are TRBV7-2 and TRBJ2-7, with D unclear. This CDR3 comprises 16 residues. Germline CDR1 reads SGHTA; CDR2 reads FQGNSA. Deletions cut 1 base from V and 0 bases from J, with 13 bases between. The chain's CDR3 is CASSLVLGPNSYEQYF. CDR3 bases: TGTGCCAGCAGCTTAGTTTTGGGCCCAAACTCCTACGAGCAGTACTTC.

The chain links TRBV10-3 to TRBJ2-3; tentative D call: TRBD1 (6 bases). The germline V gene encodes CDR1 ENHRY and CDR2 SYGVKD. This CDR3 spans 14 amino acids. V lost 4 bases, J lost 8 bases, and 16 bases lay in between. DNA of the CDR3: TGTGCCATCAGTGGGAACAGGGAAGGTGGTACGCAGTATTTT. The encoded protein is CAISGNREGGTQYF.

This chain connects TRBV7-2 to TRBJ2-1, with TRBD2 identical over 13 bases. CDR3 length equals 18 residues. The V segment lost 1 base and the J segment 3 bases; nucleotides outside the gene matches: 6. Per germline, CDR1 SGHTA and CDR2 FQGNSA. CDR3 in DNA: TGTGCCAGCAGCTTAGTAGGGACTAGCGGGAAGTTCTACAATGAGCAGTTCTTC. Translating gives CASSLVGTSGKFYNEQFF.

This sequence joins TRBV12-3 or TRBV12-4 and TRBJ1-1; unclear D gene. This CDR3 comprises 14 residues. V lost 6 bases and J lost 3, with 14 bases in between. CDR3 residues: CASSVGLLDTEAFF. The DNA for the CDR3 is TGTGCCAGCAGCGTAGGCTTATTGGACACTGAAGCTTTCTTT.

The chain recombines TRBV19 with TRBJ1-4; maybe TRBD1 (6 bases). This CDR3 has 14 amino acids. CDR1 and CDR2 (germline): LNHDA, SQIVND (reference sequence). Trimming left V 5 bases short and J 7 bases short, with 14 bases between. The CDR3 DNA reads TGTGCCAGTAGTGATGGAGGGGGTGGTGAAAAACTGTTTTTT. Protein: CASSDGGGGEKLFF.

This clonotype has a handful of counts. V usage is TRBV7-9 and J usage is TRBJ2-7, with 7 positions matching TRBD1. Germline loops: CDR1 SEHNR, CDR2 FQNEAQ (reference sequence). CDR3 length: 14 amino acids. The ends lost 4 bases at V and 3 bases at J; junction bases unmatched: 6. The CDR3 protein is CASSWPDRDYEQYF. Written as DNA, the CDR3 is TGTGCCAGCAGCTGGCCCGACAGGGACTACGAGCAGTACTTC.

With respect to this clonotype: The CDR3 ends on some other residue instead of the conserved phenylalanine or tryptophan, so this is likely a read error. The DNA is omitted, as the CDR3 cannot be located on it reliably, and the CDR3 follows TCRdb's listing. The chain combines TRBV6-4 with TRBJ2-7; TRBD1 was called by the table and not checked on the DNA. A total of 15 residues make up the CDR3, ends included. CDR1 and CDR2 from the germline V gene are MRHNA and SNTAGT. CDR3 protein: CASRDQGKRAPTSST.

This chain joins TRBV5-1 and TRBJ1-3, with 7 bases lining up with TRBD1. The CDR3 extends over 17 amino acids. With 0 bases clipped from V and 0 bases from J, the junction kept 6 bases outside the gene matches. The germline V gene encodes CDR1 SGHRS and CDR2 YFSETQ. The CDR3 DNA reads TGCGCCAGCAGCTTGGGAACAGGGGACTACTCTGGAAACACCATATATTTT. Its protein product is CASSLGTGDYSGNTIYF.

The rearrangement links TRBV2 to TRBJ2-1, with 8 positions matching TRBD2. This CDR3 has 14 amino acids. V dropped 7 bases and J dropped 3; count of bases not matched to a gene: 5. Germline V gene lookup returns CDR1 SNHLY and CDR2 FYNNEI. This CDR3 reads CASKAGGHYNEQFF. The CDR3 DNA reads as TGTGCCAGCAAGGCGGGAGGACACTACAATGAGCAGTTCTTC.

The chain joins TRBV29-1 to TRBJ2-3, with TRBD1 as a possible D gene (5 bases). From germline, CDR1 is SQVTM and CDR2 ANQGSEA. The CDR3 runs 12 residues. V dropped 7 bases and J dropped 5 bases, with 13 bases sitting between them. Here the CDR3 reads CSAVGLEDTQYF. The CDR3 coding sequence is TGCAGCGCAGTGGGGCTAGAAGATACGCAGTATTTT.

J is TRBJ2-5 and V is TRBV7-2; no clear D. This CDR3 is built from 12 residues. V lost 5 bases and J lost 5, with 9 bases in between. Germline V lookup: CDR1 SGHTA, CDR2 FQGNSA. Here the CDR3 reads CASSEDRETQYF. CDR3 nucleotides: TGTGCCAGCAGCGAGGACCGGGAGACCCAGTACTTC.

This clonotype was seen ten or more times. The J gene is TRBJ2-2, the V gene TRBV7-9, with a possible D match to TRBD2 (6 bases). This CDR3 has 15 residues. CDR1 is SEHNR and CDR2 is FQNEAQ in the germline V gene (reference sequence). Trimming stripped 5 bases from V and 1 base from J, with 11 bases between. CDR3 DNA sequence: TGTGCCAGCAGCCGTAGCGGATTGAACACCGGGGAGCTGTTTTTT. Its protein is CASSRSGLNTGELFF. The full variable domain, rest sourced from reference TRBV7-9 and TRBJ2-2, is DTGVSQNPRHKITKRGQNVTFRCDPISEHNRLYWYRQTLGQGPEFLTYFQNEAQLEKSRLLSDRFSAERPKGSFSTLEIQRTEQGDSAMYLCASSRSGLNTGELFFGEGSRLTVL.

The V call is TRBV5-1, the J call TRBJ2-3, with 9 bases that match TRBD2. CDR1 is SGHRS and CDR2 is YFSETQ in the germline V gene. After removal of 4 bases from V and 11 bases from J, the junction contained 14 bases not matched to a gene. CDR3 length: 15 residues. CDR3 sequence reads: CASSIAGGEINEQYF. As DNA, the CDR3 is TGCGCCAGCAGCATCGCGGGGGGGGAGATCAATGAGCAGTATTTT.

This clonotype has at least ten counts. This chain uses TRBV9 with TRBJ1-4; D gene ambiguous. Trimming shortened V by 0 bases and J by 0 bases, and 21 bases separated the two germline ends. This CDR3 contains 20 residues. Looked up from germline, CDR1 is SGDLS and CDR2 is YYNGEE. CDR3 protein: CASSVGVAPGDGTTNEKLFF. For the CDR3, the DNA is TGTGCCAGCAGCGTAGGGGTGGCGCCTGGCGATGGGACAACTAATGAAAAACTGTTTTTT.